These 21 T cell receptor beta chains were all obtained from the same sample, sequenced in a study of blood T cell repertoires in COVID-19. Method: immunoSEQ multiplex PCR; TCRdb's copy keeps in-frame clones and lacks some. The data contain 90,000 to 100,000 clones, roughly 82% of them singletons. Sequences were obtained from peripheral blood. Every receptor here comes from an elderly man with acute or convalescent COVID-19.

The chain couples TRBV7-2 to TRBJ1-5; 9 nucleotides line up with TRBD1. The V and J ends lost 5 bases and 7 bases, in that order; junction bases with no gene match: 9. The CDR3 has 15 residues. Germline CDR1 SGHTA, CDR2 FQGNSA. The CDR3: CASSLTGGTSQPQHF. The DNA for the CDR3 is TGTGCCAGCAGCCTGACAGGGGGAACAAGCCAGCCCCAGCATTTT. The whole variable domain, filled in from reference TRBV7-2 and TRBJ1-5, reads GAGVSQSPSNKVTEKGKDVELRCDPISGHTALYWYRQSLGQGLEFLIYFQGNSAPDKSGLPSDRFSAERTGGSVSTLTIQRTQQEDSAVYLCASSLTGGTSQPQHFGDGTRLSIL.

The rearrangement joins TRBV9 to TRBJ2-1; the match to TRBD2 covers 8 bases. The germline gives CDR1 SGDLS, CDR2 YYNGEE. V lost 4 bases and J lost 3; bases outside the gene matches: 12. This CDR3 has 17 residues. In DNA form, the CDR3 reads TGTGCCAGCAGCCCCGGTTCGGCGCGGGAGGACTACAATGAGCAGTTCTTC. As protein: CASSPGSAREDYNEQFF. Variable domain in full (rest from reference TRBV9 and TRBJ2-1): DSGVTQTPKHLITATGQRVTLRCSPRSGDLSVYWYQQSLDQGLQFLIQYYNGEERAKGNILERFSAQQFPDLHSELNLSSLELGDSALYFCASSPGSAREDYNEQFFGPGTRLTVL.

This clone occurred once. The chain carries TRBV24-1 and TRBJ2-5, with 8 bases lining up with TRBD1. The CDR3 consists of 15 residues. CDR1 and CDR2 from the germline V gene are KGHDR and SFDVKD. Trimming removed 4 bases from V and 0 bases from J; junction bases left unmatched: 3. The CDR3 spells CATSENRGYQETQYF. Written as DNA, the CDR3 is TGTGCCACCAGTGAGAACAGGGGGTACCAAGAGACCCAGTACTTC.

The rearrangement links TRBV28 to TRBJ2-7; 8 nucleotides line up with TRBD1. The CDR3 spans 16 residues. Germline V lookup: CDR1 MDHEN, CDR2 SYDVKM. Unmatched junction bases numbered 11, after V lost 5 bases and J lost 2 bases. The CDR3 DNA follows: TGTGCCAGCAGTCTCCCAGGGGGCGCGGAAACCTACGAGCAGTACTTC. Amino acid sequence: CASSLPGGAETYEQYF.

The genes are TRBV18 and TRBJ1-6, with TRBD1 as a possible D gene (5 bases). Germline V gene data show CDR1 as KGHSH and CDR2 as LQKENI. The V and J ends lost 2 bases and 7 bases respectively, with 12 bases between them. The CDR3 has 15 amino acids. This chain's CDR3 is CASSPTSGYNSPLHF. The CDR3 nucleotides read TGTGCCAGCTCACCAACTTCAGGGTACAATTCACCCCTCCACTTT.

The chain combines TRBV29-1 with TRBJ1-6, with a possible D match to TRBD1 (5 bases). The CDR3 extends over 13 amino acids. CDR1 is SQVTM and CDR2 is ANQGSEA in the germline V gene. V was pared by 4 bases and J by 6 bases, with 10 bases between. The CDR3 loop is CSVGLGGNSPLHF. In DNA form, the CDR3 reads TGCAGCGTTGGGCTCGGGGGTAATTCACCCCTCCACTTT.

CDR3 in amino acids: CASSLRTGNTGELFF. The DNA for the CDR3 is TGTGCCAGCAGCTTAAGGACAGGCAACACCGGGGAGCTGTTTTTT. The V gene is TRBV7-9, the J gene TRBJ2-2, with 7 bases matching TRBD1. The CDR3 has 15 residues. The V gene's germline CDR1 is SEHNR and CDR2 FQNEAQ (reference sequence). Trimming at V came to 2 bases and at J to 2 bases, leaving 2 bases not matched to a gene.

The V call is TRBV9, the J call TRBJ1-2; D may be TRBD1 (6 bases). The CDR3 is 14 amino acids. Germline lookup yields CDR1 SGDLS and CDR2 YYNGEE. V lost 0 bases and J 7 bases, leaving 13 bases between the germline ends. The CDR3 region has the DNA TGTGCCAGCAGCGTAGGAAGGGGGTTAATTGGCTACACCTTC. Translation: CASSVGRGLIGYTF.

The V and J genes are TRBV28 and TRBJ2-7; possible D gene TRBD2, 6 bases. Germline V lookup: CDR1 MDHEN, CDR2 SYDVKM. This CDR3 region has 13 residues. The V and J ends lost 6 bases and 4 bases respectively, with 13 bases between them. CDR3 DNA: TGTGCCAGCAGGGGGGGTTTAGGGTACGAGCAGTACTTC. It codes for CASRGGLGYEQYF.

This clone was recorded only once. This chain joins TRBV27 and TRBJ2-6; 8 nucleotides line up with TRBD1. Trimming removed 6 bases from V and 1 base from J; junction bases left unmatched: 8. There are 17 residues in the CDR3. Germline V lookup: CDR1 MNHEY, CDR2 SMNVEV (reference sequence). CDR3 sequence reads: CASSMGTGGSGANVLTF. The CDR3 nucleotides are TGTGCCAGCAGCATGGGGACAGGAGGGTCTGGGGCCAACGTCCTGACTTTC. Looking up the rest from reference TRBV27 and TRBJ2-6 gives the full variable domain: EAQVTQNPRYLITVTGKKLTVTCSQNMNHEYMSWYRQDPGLGLRQIYYSMNVEVTDKGDVPEGYKVSRKEKRNFPLILESPSPNQTSLYFCASSMGTGGSGANVLTFGAGSRLTVL.

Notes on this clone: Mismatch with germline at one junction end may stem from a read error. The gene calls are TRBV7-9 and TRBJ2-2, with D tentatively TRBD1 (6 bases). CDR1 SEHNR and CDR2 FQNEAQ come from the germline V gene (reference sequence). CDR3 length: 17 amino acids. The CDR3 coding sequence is TGTGCCAGCAGCTTAATGGGCTCAGGGGCGAAAACCGGGGAGCTGTTTTTT. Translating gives CASSLMGSGAKTGELFF.

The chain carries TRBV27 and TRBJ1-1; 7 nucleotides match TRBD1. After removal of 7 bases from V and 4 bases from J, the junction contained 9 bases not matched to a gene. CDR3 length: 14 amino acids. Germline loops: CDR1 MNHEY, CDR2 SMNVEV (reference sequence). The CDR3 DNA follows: TGTGCCAGCATTCCCCGACAGGGTCTCACTGAAGCTTTCTTT. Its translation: CASIPRQGLTEAFF.

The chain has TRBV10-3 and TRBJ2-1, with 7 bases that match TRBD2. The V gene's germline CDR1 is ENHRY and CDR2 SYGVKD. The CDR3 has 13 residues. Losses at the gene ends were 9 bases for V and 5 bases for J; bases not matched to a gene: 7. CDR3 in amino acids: CAIGGRADNEQFF. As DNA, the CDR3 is TGTGCCATAGGTGGGAGGGCCGACAATGAGCAGTTCTTC.

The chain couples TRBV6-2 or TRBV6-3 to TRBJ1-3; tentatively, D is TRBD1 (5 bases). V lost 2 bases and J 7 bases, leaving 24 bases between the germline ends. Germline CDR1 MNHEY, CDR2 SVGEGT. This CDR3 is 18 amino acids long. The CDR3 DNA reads TGTGCCAGCAGTTACGACCGGGGACTCGGAGAAGGTGTTAACACCATATATTTT. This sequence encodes CASSYDRGLGEGVNTIYF.

The CDR3 DNA is TGTGCCAGCAGTTACAGGGGGAGGAACTATGGCTACACCTTC. Encoded protein: CASSYRGRNYGYTF. V and J are TRBV28 and TRBJ1-2, with 8 bases that match TRBD1. CDR3 length: 14 residues. V lost 4 bases to trimming and J lost 2 bases; unmatched junction nucleotides: 3. Germline CDR1 is MDHEN and CDR2 is SYDVKM.

CDR3: CASSYSGGGEGYTF. CDR3 nucleotide sequence: TGTGCCAGCAGTTACTCCGGAGGAGGAGAGGGCTACACCTTC. V gene TRBV6-5 combines with J gene TRBJ1-2; D is ambiguous. The V gene's germline CDR1 is MNHEY and CDR2 SVGAGI. This CDR3 spans 14 amino acids. Trimming removed 0 bases from V and 8 bases from J, with 13 bases in between.

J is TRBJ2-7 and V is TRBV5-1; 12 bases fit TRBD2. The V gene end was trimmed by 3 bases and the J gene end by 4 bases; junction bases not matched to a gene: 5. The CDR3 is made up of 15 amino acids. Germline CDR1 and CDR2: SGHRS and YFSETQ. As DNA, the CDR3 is TGCGCCAGCAGCTCCCAGGGGACTAGCGGGTACGAGCAGTACTTC. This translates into CASSSQGTSGYEQYF.

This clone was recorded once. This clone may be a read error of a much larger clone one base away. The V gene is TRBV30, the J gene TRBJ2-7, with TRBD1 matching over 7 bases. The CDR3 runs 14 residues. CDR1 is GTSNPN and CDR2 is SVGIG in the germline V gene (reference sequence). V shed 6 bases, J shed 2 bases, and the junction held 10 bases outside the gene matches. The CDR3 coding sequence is TGTGCCTGCCTCTTACGGGACAGTCCCTACGAGCAGTACTTC. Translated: CACLLRDSPYEQYF.

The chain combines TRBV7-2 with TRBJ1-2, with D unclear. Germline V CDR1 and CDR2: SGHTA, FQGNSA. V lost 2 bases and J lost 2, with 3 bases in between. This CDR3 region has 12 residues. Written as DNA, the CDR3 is TGTGCCAGCAGCTTACAGAACTATGGCTACACCTTC. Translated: CASSLQNYGYTF.

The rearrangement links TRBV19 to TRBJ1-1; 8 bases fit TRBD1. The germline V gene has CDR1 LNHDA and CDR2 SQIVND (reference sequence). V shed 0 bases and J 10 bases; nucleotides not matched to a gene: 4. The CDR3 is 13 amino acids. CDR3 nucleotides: TGTGCCAGTAGTATAGACCTGACAGGGGCAGCTTTCTTT. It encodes CASSIDLTGAAFF.

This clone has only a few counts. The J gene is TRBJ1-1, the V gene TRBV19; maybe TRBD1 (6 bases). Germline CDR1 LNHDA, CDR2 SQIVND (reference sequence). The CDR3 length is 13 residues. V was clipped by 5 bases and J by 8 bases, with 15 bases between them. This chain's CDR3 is CASSPLTGMEAFF. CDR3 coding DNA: TGTGCCAGTAGTCCGCTGACAGGTATGGAAGCTTTCTTT.